This is a list of T cell receptor beta chains from one sample in a study of T-cell reconstitution after alpha-beta-depleted transplantation in children. Each CDR3 protein gets one entry after TCRdb re-called the PCR reads with MiXCR. The sample records a few hundred thousand distinct CDR3 sequences, 10% being singletons. The sequencing used PBMCs from the stem cell graft donor, collected from the stem cell graft. These receptors were collected from a human donor who donated a stem cell graft to a child with acute lymphoblastic leukemia. Both conserved end residues are part of each CDR3. A D gene is named only where the DNA matches it firmly. Clone size is stated in some rows and not others, as once, few, many or a class when expanded.

size	D	J	V	CDR3	DNA
few	-	TRBJ2-5	TRBV20-1	CSARDPFGRETQYF	TGCAGTGCTAGAGATCCTTTCGGGCGAGAGACCCAGTACTTC
few	-	TRBJ1-2	TRBV28	CAASGAANYGYTF	TGTGCCGCCAGCGGAGCAGCTAACTATGGCTACACCTTC
few	-	TRBJ2-7	TRBV6-4	CASSLLPDSGTTSAHEQYF	TGTGCCAGCAGCCTACTGCCCGACAGCGGTACCACCTCAGCCCACGAGCAGTACTTC
few	TRBD2	TRBJ2-1	TRBV12-3/TRBV12-4	CASSQTSGKSNEQFF	TGTGCCAGTTCACAGACTAGCGGGAAGAGCAATGAGCAGTTCTTC
-	TRBD1	TRBJ2-7	TRBV4-1	CASSQDTSAGTARSYEQYF	TGCGCCAGCAGCCAAGATACATCGGCCGGGACAGCCAGATCCTACGAGCAGTACTTC
many	-	TRBJ2-3	TRBV27	CASSLWAGRLTDTQYF	TGTGCCAGCAGTTTATGGGCGGGGAGACTCACAGATACGCAGTATTTT
many	-	TRBJ2-3	TRBV7-3	CASSSGVADTQYF	TGTGCCAGCAGCTCCGGGGTGGCAGATACGCAGTATTTT
-	TRBD2	TRBJ2-7	TRBV15	CATSSGLAGNEQYF	TGTGCCACCAGCTCGGGACTAGCGGGAAACGAGCAGTACTTC
many	TRBD2	TRBJ2-1	TRBV20-1	CSVHRTSSNEQFF	TGCAGTGTGCACCGGACTAGCAGCAATGAGCAGTTCTTC
many	-	TRBJ2-7	TRBV9	CASSPHVGWAGPYEQYF	TGTGCCAGCAGCCCCCACGTTGGGTGGGCGGGGCCATACGAGCAGTACTTC
-	-	TRBJ1-3	TRBV6-5	CASSYGQMRNTIYF	TGTGCCAGCAGTTACGGGCAGATGAGAAACACCATATATTTT
few	TRBD2	TRBJ2-1	TRBV30	CAWRRLAGGLYNEQFF	TGTGCCTGGAGACGACTAGCGGGAGGCCTATACAATGAGCAGTTCTTC
-	-	TRBJ1-1	TRBV5-1	CASSLVGGPNTEAFF	TGCGCCAGCAGCTTGGTTGGGGGCCCCAACACTGAAGCTTTCTTT
many	-	TRBJ2-6	TRBV29-1	CSVRDSGANVLTF	TGCAGTGTTAGGGACTCTGGGGCCAACGTCCTGACTTTC
-	TRBD2	TRBJ2-1	TRBV7-3	CASSTSGGYEQFF	TGTGCCAGCAGCACCAGCGGGGGGTATGAGCAGTTCTTC
many	TRBD2	TRBJ2-5	TRBV7-2	CASSLGLAETQYF	TGTGCCAGCAGTTTAGGACTAGCCGAGACCCAGTACTTC
-	TRBD2	TRBJ2-3	TRBV27	CASTGLSGRHRTSFSKDTQYF	TGTGCCAGCACCGGTCTCAGCGGGAGACATCGAACCTCTTTCAGCAAAGATACGCAGTATTTT
-	-	TRBJ1-1	TRBV19	CASSIGMNTEAFF	TGTGCCAGTAGTATCGGGATGAACACTGAAGCTTTCTTT
-	-	TRBJ1-2	TRBV5-1	CASSLGPRTINGYTF	TGCGCCAGCAGCTTGGGCCCCCGGACAATCAATGGCTACACCTTC
-	-	TRBJ1-3	TRBV4-3	CASSLTVAGNTIYF	TGCGCCAGCAGCCTGACAGTCGCTGGAAACACCATATATTTT
many	-	TRBJ2-7	TRBV7-2	CASNRQASYEQYF	TGTGCCAGCAACAGACAGGCTAGCTACGAGCAGTACTTC
-	-	TRBJ2-1	TRBV6-6	CASSYFLYNEQFF	TGTGCCAGCAGTTATTTTTTATACAATGAGCAGTTCTTC
many	-	TRBJ2-2	TRBV7-9	CASSFGRLALNTGELFF	TGTGCCAGCAGCTTTGGCAGGTTGGCGTTGAACACCGGGGAGCTGTTTTTT
-	TRBD2	TRBJ2-1	TRBV27	CASSNLAGGTYNEQFF	TGTGCCAGCAGTAACCTAGCGGGAGGAACCTACAATGAGCAGTTCTTC
many	-	TRBJ2-7	TRBV4-3	CASSPEVGASHEQYF	TGCGCCAGCAGTCCCGAAGTGGGGGCGTCCCACGAGCAGTACTTC
many	-	TRBJ2-1	TRBV12-3/TRBV12-4	CASTLTVAEYNEQFF	TGTGCCAGCACCCTCACGGTAGCGGAATACAATGAGCAGTTCTTC
few	TRBD2	TRBJ2-5	TRBV7-2	CASSFSGTEETQYF	TGTGCCAGCAGCTTTAGCGGGACCGAGGAGACCCAGTACTTC
many	TRBD1	TRBJ2-7	TRBV11-2	CASSPTGGPYEQYF	TGTGCCAGCAGCCCGACAGGGGGCCCCTACGAGCAGTACTTC
-	TRBD2	TRBJ2-7	TRBV6-1	CASSELGVLAGEHKQYF	TGTGCCAGCAGTGAATTGGGGGTTCTAGCGGGAGAACATAAGCAGTACTTC
-	-	TRBJ2-4	TRBV20-1	CSAKRRWVGPLAKNIQYF	TGCAGTGCTAAACGCCGCTGGGTTGGACCCTTAGCCAAAAACATTCAGTACTTC
few	TRBD1	TRBJ2-7	TRBV6-1	CASSGRDRASYEQYF	TGTGCCAGCAGTGGCCGGGACAGGGCTTCCTACGAGCAGTACTTC
few	TRBD2	TRBJ2-1	TRBV6-2/TRBV6-3	CASSYLGLAGGGQFF	TGTGCCAGCAGTTATTTGGGACTAGCGGGAGGCGGGCAGTTCTTC
few	TRBD2	TRBJ2-1	TRBV6-1	CASSPLWELAPNIFF	TGTGCCAGCAGCCCCCTCTGGGAACTAGCGCCAAATATTTTCTTC
many	TRBD2	TRBJ2-7	TRBV7-2	CASSVRSGRSYEQYF	TGTGCCAGCAGCGTGAGAAGCGGGAGATCGTACGAGCAGTACTTC
few	-	TRBJ2-5	TRBV29-1	CSVYGGSYQETQYF	TGCAGCGTTTACGGGGGATCGTACCAAGAGACCCAGTACTTC
many	-	TRBJ2-1	TRBV28	CASSLVGLVAENNEQFF	TGTGCCAGCAGTTTAGTTGGGTTAGTAGCCGAGAACAATGAGCAGTTCTTC
few	TRBD1	TRBJ1-4	TRBV9	CASSVEDRGIEKLFF	TGTGCCAGCAGCGTAGAGGACAGGGGAATTGAAAAACTGTTTTTT
-	-	TRBJ2-5	TRBV7-3	CASSLSLALNQETQYF	TGTGCCAGCAGCTTATCCCTAGCACTGAACCAAGAGACCCAGTACTTC
many	TRBD2	TRBJ2-1	TRBV5-6	CASSLTASSGMGEQFF	TGTGCCAGCAGCTTGACGGCGTCTAGCGGGATGGGAGAGCAGTTCTTC
few	TRBD1	TRBJ1-6	TRBV5-1	CASSSRTGISPLHF	TGCGCCAGCAGCTCGAGGACAGGGATTTCACCCCTCCACTTT
-	TRBD1	TRBJ1-5	TRBV12-3/TRBV12-4	CASTPGGRYQPQHF	TGTGCCAGCACGCCAGGGGGACGGTATCAGCCCCAGCATTTT
-	TRBD1	TRBJ2-5	TRBV29-1	CSVEGQGGIWETQYF	TGCAGCGTTGAAGGACAGGGGGGTATATGGGAGACCCAGTACTTC
-	-	TRBJ2-1	TRBV12-3/TRBV12-4	CASSLYVGARNEQFF	TGTGCCAGCAGTTTATACGTGGGAGCAAGAAATGAGCAGTTCTTC
-	-	TRBJ2-3	TRBV30	CAWSVNTDTQYF	TGTGCCTGGAGTGTTAACACAGATACGCAGTATTTT
few	-	TRBJ2-2	TRBV27	CASSQWRRGASGNTGELFF	TGTGCCAGCAGTCAATGGAGGCGGGGCGCGTCGGGCAACACCGGGGAGCTGTTTTTT
many	TRBD2	TRBJ2-1	TRBV14	CASSQLPAGGVNEQFF	TGTGCCAGCAGCCAACTCCCAGCGGGAGGAGTCAATGAGCAGTTCTTC
many	TRBD1	TRBJ2-7	TRBV10-3	CAIRPTGDSYEQYF	TGTGCCATCAGACCGACAGGGGACTCCTACGAGCAGTACTTC
-	-	TRBJ1-1	TRBV12-3/TRBV12-4	CASSFRVGSGGRGTEAFF	TGTGCCAGCAGTTTTCGTGTCGGATCCGGGGGTAGGGGCACTGAAGCTTTCTTT
few	-	TRBJ2-1	TRBV5-1	CASSLSGVGEQFF	TGCGCCAGCAGCTTGAGTGGCGTTGGGGAGCAGTTCTTC
-	TRBD1	TRBJ1-1	TRBV29-1	CSVIWTGPNTEAFF	TGCAGCGTTATCTGGACAGGGCCGAACACTGAAGCTTTCTTT
-	TRBD2	TRBJ2-5	TRBV9	CASSASLAGSVETQYF	TGTGCCAGCAGCGCCTCCTTAGCGGGATCGGTAGAGACCCAGTACTTC
-	-	TRBJ2-2	TRBV7-7	CASSRGARTGELFF	TGTGCTAGCAGCCGGGGGGCGCGAACCGGGGAGCTGTTTTTT
-	-	TRBJ1-4	TRBV20-1	CSARAEPNEKLFF	TGCAGTGCTAGGGCGGAGCCTAATGAAAAACTGTTTTTT
many	-	TRBJ2-7	TRBV7-9	CASSLPESYEQYF	TGTGCCAGCAGCTTGCCAGAAAGCTACGAGCAGTACTTC
once	TRBD2	TRBJ2-1	TRBV5-1	CASSLSSGRPNEQFF	TGCGCCAGCAGCTTGAGTAGCGGGAGGCCCAATGAGCAGTTCTTC
few	-	TRBJ1-4	TRBV25-1	CASSDISQGNEKLFF	TGTGCCAGCAGTGATATCTCTCAGGGGAATGAAAAACTGTTTTTT
few	-	TRBJ2-3	TRBV7-2	CASSQEGQDTQYF	TGTGCCAGCAGCCAAGAGGGGCAAGATACGCAGTATTTT
-	TRBD2	TRBJ2-5	TRBV7-8	CASSLTPSGRVETQYF	TGTGCCAGCAGCTTGACTCCCAGCGGGAGGGTAGAGACCCAGTACTTC
few	TRBD1	TRBJ2-7	TRBV20-1	CSGQGVVSYEQYF	TGCAGTGGACAGGGGGTTGTGTCCTACGAGCAGTACTTC